The rows below give T cell receptor beta chains drawn from one sample of a study of blood T cell repertoires in COVID-19. TCRdb's copy holds only in-frame clones and misses some; the assay was immunoSEQ multiplex PCR. The sample shows about 160,000 clones, about 85% of them seen only once. Sequenced input: PBMCs or T cells enriched from blood (not recorded which). The receptors stem from a woman aged 40-49 years with acute COVID-19. CDR3s include the opening cysteine and the closing phenylalanine or tryptophan. The D gene is left open where the match is weak. A clone size is listed for some rows: how often the clone was seen (once, few, many), or a class if it is expanded.

d_gene	v_gene	j_gene	abundance	CDR3nt	CDR3aa
.	TRBV3-1/TRBV3-2	TRBJ2-1	.	TGTGCCAGCAGCCCGCGAGTGCAATCCTACAATGAGCAGTTCTTC	CASSPRVQSYNEQFF
.	TRBV3-1/TRBV3-2	TRBJ1-2	.	TGTGCCAGCAGCCCGGGAATTGCGGGTGGCTACACCTTC	CASSPGIAGGYTF
.	TRBV5-1	TRBJ1-2	.	TGCGCCAGCAGCTTGGCAAGGGAGGCTCAGGGCTACACCTTC	CASSLAREAQGYTF
TRBD1	TRBV19	TRBJ2-4	.	TGTGCCAGTAGTCAAAGGACAGGGGTAGCCAAAAACATTCAGTACTTC	CASSQRTGVAKNIQYF
TRBD2	TRBV11-2	TRBJ2-7	.	TGTGCCAGCAGCGCCGGGACTATGAGCGTCTACGAGCAGTACTTC	CASSAGTMSVYEQYF
.	TRBV5-4	TRBJ2-3	.	TGTGCCAGCAGTCTCTCCGGGACTGAAGGCACAGATACGCAGTATTTT	CASSLSGTEGTDTQYF
.	TRBV2	TRBJ1-5	.	TGTGCCAGCAGTGAAGCGCTAGACAGATACCCCGTAAGGCGCCAGCATTTT	CASSEALDRYPVRRQHF
.	TRBV14	TRBJ1-6	.	TGTGCCAGCAGCCAAGCGGGGAGCTCCTATAATTCACCCCTCCACTTT	CASSQAGSSYNSPLHF
TRBD2	TRBV4-1	TRBJ2-3	.	TGCGCCAGCAGCCAAGATACTAGCGGGCGAGCAGATACGCAGTATTTT	CASSQDTSGRADTQYF
.	TRBV7-2	TRBJ1-5	.	TGTGCCAGCAGCTCAGGTCCTGTCGATCAGCCCCAGCATTTT	CASSSGPVDQPQHF
TRBD2	TRBV5-1	TRBJ2-3	.	TGCGCCAGCAGCTGGGGGGGACTAGCTACAGATACGCAGTATTTT	CASSWGGLATDTQYF
.	TRBV3-1/TRBV3-2	TRBJ2-7	.	TGTGCCAGCAGCCAAGTGACTTCGGGAATTTCCGATATCGGGCAGTACTTC	CASSQVTSGISDIGQYF
.	TRBV19	TRBJ2-7	.	TGTGCCAGCCGTGGAGACTACGAGCAGTACTTC	CASRGDYEQYF
TRBD2	TRBV27	TRBJ2-7	.	TGTGCCAGCAGTTTTTCTAGCGGAGCCTACGAGCAGTACTTC	CASSFSSGAYEQYF
.	TRBV7-9	TRBJ1-2	.	TGTGCCAGCAGCTACGGCCTCGCTCCTAGACATGGCTACACCTTC	CASSYGLAPRHGYTF
TRBD1	TRBV7-6	TRBJ2-1	.	TGTGCCAGCAGCTTAGAGGACAGGGTCTACAATGAGCAGTTCTTC	CASSLEDRVYNEQFF
TRBD2	TRBV6-5	TRBJ2-1	.	TGTGCCAGCAGTTACTTTGGTCTAGCGGATTACAATGAGCAGTTCTTC	CASSYFGLADYNEQFF
.	TRBV19	TRBJ2-7	.	TGTGCCAGTAGTACCTCAAGTCGTACTACCTACGAGCAGTACTTC	CASSTSSRTTYEQYF
.	TRBV7-9	TRBJ1-1	.	TGTGCCAGCACCGCGGCGGGGATGAACACTGAAGCTTTCTTT	CASTAAGMNTEAFF
.	TRBV27	TRBJ2-1	.	TGTGCCAGCAGTCTTAGCGGTTCGGCCTACAATGAGCAGTTCTTC	CASSLSGSAYNEQFF
.	TRBV9	TRBJ2-3	.	TGTGCCAGCAGCTCGTCTAGCGCAGATACGCAGTATTTT	CASSSSSADTQYF
TRBD1	TRBV5-6	TRBJ2-1	.	TGTGCCAGCAGCTTGAGGGGGCAAGCTAATGAGCAGTTCTTC	CASSLRGQANEQFF
.	TRBV6-5	TRBJ1-4	.	TGTGCCAGCAGGGTACTTAATGAAAAACTGTTTTTT	CASRVLNEKLFF
.	TRBV6-5	TRBJ1-4	few	TGTGCCAGCAGTTACTCGAGAGGAAATGAAAAACTGTTTTTT	CASSYSRGNEKLFF
TRBD1	TRBV6-1	TRBJ1-5	.	TGTGCCAGCAGTGTGGCAGGGACAGGGGAGAGACAGCCCCAGCATTTT	CASSVAGTGERQPQHF
TRBD2	TRBV2	TRBJ2-1	few	TGTGCCAGCAGGGGACTAACGTCTGGCGATGAGCAGTTCTTC	CASRGLTSGDEQFF
TRBD2	TRBV9	TRBJ2-1	.	TGTGCCAGCAGCGTAGTCGGGACTAGCGGTACTGAGCAGTTCTTC	CASSVVGTSGTEQFF
.	TRBV5-6	TRBJ2-7	.	TGTGCCAGCAGCCGCTACGGGGGTGACGAGCAGTACTTC	CASSRYGGDEQYF
TRBD1	TRBV12-5	TRBJ2-7	once	TGTGCTAGTGGTTTGGGACAGGGCCACGAGCAGTACTTC	CASGLGQGHEQYF